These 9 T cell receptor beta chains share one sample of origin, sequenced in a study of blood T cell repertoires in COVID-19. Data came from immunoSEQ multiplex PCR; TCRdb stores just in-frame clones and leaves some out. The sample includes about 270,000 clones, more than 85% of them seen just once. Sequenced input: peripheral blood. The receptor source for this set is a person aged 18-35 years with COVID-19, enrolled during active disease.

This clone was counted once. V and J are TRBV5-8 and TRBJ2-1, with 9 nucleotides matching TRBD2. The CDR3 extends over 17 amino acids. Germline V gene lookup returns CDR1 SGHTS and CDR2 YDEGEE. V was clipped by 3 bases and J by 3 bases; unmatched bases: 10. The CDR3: CASSSDLAGVGYNEQFF. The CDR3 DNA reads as TGTGCCAGCAGCTCCGATTTAGCGGGAGTGGGCTACAATGAGCAGTTCTTC.

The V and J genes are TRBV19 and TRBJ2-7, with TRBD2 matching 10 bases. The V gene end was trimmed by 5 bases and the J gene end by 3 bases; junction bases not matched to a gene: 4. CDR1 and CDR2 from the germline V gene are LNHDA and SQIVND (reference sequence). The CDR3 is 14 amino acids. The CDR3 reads CASSVTSGNYEQYF. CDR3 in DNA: TGTGCCAGTAGTGTAACTAGCGGGAACTACGAGCAGTACTTC.

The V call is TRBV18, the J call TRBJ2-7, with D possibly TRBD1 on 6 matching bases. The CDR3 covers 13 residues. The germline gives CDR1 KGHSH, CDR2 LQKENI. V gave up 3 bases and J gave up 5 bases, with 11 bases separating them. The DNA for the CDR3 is TGTGCCAGCTCACCGGGACATACCCACGAGCAGTACTTC. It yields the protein CASSPGHTHEQYF.

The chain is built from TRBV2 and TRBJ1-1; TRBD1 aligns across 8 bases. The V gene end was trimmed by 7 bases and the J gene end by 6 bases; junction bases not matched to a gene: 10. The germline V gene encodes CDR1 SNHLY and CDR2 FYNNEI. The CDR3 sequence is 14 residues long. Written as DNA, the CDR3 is TGTGCCAGCACGAAACTGCAGGGGGCTCCTGAAGCTTTCTTT. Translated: CASTKLQGAPEAFF.

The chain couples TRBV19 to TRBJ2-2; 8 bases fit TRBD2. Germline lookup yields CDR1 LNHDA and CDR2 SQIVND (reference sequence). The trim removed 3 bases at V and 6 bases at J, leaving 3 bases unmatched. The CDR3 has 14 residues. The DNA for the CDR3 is TGTGCCAGTAGTATTCTAGCGGGCGCCGGGGAGCTGTTTTTT. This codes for CASSILAGAGELFF.

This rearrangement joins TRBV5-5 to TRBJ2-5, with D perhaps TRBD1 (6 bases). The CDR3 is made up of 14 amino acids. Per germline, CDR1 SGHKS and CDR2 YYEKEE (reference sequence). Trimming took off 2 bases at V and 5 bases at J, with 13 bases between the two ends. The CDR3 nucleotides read TGTGCCAGCAGCTTTGGCACAGGGTGGGAGACCCAGTACTTC. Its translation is CASSFGTGWETQYF.

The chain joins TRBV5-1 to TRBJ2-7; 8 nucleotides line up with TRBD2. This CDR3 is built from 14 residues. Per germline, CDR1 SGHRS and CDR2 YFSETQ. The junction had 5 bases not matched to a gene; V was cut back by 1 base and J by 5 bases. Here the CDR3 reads CASSLSSGNHEQYF. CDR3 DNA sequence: TGCGCCAGCAGCTTGAGTAGCGGGAACCACGAGCAGTACTTC.

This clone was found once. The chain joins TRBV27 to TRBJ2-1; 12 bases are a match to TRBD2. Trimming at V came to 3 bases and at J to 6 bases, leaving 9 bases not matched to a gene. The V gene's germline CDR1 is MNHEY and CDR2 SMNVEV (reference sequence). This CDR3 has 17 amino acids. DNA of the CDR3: TGTGCCAGCAGTTTCCGGCTAGCGGGAGGGGTAGGCAATGAGCAGTTCTTC. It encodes CASSFRLAGGVGNEQFF.

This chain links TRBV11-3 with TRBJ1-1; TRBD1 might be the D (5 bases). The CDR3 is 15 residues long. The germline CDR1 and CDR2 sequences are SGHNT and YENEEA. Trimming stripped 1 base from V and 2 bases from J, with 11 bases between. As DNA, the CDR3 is TGTGCCAGCAGCTTAGGGCGGGACGGTAACACTGAAGCTTTCTTT. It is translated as CASSLGRDGNTEAFF.